Listed below are T cell receptor beta chains from one sample, sequenced in a study of cytomegalovirus exposure and HLA in healthy donors. The table came from immunoSEQ multiplex PCR; TCRdb's copy has only in-frame clones and leaves some out. The repertoire consists of roughly 86,000 clones, with about three fifths occurring once and the leading ten covering 3.9%. Source material: PBMCs. The receptors originated from a man between 25 and 39 years old in good health and CMV-seronegative. CDR3s include the opening cysteine and the closing phenylalanine or tryptophan. A D gene is named only where the DNA matches it firmly. Only part of the rows carry a size: once, few, many, or a class if the clone is expanded.

TRBD1	.	TRBV6-5	TRBJ1-4	TGTGCCAGCAGGGACAGGGGGCGGGAAAAACTGTTTTTT	CASRDRGREKLFF
TRBD1	few	TRBV29-1	TRBJ2-7	TGCAGCGGGGGACAGGGCGACGAGCAGTACTTC	CSGGQGDEQYF
TRBD2	.	TRBV7-9	TRBJ2-1	TGTGCCAGCAGCCCACCGGGACTACCTTACAATGAGCAGTTCTTC	CASSPPGLPYNEQFF
.	.	TRBV6-6	TRBJ1-1	TGTGCCAGCGGTTCTGTGAACACTGAAGCTTTCTTT	CASGSVNTEAFF
.	.	TRBV6-1	TRBJ2-7	TGTGCCAGCAACTCCCGGACGGGGGACTACGAGCAGTACTTC	CASNSRTGDYEQYF
.	few	TRBV20-1	TRBJ2-7	TGCAGTGCAAACAGGGTTTACGAGCAGTACTTC	CSANRVYEQYF
TRBD2	.	TRBV19	TRBJ2-1	TGTGCCAGTAGTATTAGACTAGCGGGAGCGGTTGAGCAGTTCTTC	CASSIRLAGAVEQFF
.	.	TRBV7-3	TRBJ1-1	TGTGCCAGCAGAGGGGGGGAAATGAACACTGAAGCTTTCTTT	CASRGGEMNTEAFF
.	.	TRBV13	TRBJ2-7	TGTGCCAGCAGCCGTTACTCCTACGAGCAGTACTTC	CASSRYSYEQYF
.	.	TRBV27	TRBJ2-2	TGTGCCAGCAGTTTATTAGTAGCTGGGTCCGCCGGGGAGCTGTTTTTT	CASSLLVAGSAGELFF
TRBD2	.	TRBV18	TRBJ2-7	TGTGCCAGCTCACCCCTAGCGGGAGAAGGCGAGCAGTACTTC	CASSPLAGEGEQYF
.	few	TRBV7-3	TRBJ2-2	TGTGCCAGCAGCTCGGAGGGGCAGACTGGGGAGCTGTTTTTT	CASSSEGQTGELFF
TRBD2	.	TRBV19	TRBJ2-7	TGTGCCAGTAGCTCTAGCGGGAGGGGAAACTCCTACGAGCAGTACTTC	CASSSSGRGNSYEQYF
TRBD1	.	TRBV19	TRBJ2-7	TGTGCCAGTAGGAGGGGACAGGACTCCTACGAGCAGTACTTC	CASRRGQDSYEQYF
.	.	TRBV5-1	TRBJ2-3	TGCGCCAGCAGCTGGCAGCGTGATACGCAGTATTTT	CASSWQRDTQYF
TRBD2	.	TRBV4-1	TRBJ2-7	TGCGCCAGCAGCACTCTAGCGGGGGGGTTCTCCTACGAGCAGTACTTC	CASSTLAGGFSYEQYF
.	.	TRBV6-5	TRBJ1-6	TGTGCCAGCAGTTCCTTAGGCGGGGGCGGGGTTCCCCTCCACTTT	CASSSLGGGGVPLHF
.	.	TRBV5-1	TRBJ2-2	TGCGCCAGCAGCTTGGTAGCGAGATCGAACACCGGGGAGCTGTTTTTT	CASSLVARSNTGELFF
TRBD2	few	TRBV2	TRBJ2-5	TGTGCCAGCAGTGGGGGGGTTCGCGGCAGAGGACTAGTTGGGCAAGAGACCCAGTACTTC	CASSGGVRGRGLVGQETQYF
.	.	TRBV11-2	TRBJ1-2	TGTGCCAGCAGCCGAACAGGAAACTATGGCTACACCTTC	CASSRTGNYGYTF
.	.	TRBV7-2	TRBJ2-3	TGTGCCAGCAGCTTTTCTAGCGATACGCAGTATTTT	CASSFSSDTQYF
.	.	TRBV7-9	TRBJ1-3	TGTGCCAGCAGCTCCTTCTCTAGGGGAAACACCATATATTTT	CASSSFSRGNTIYF
.	.	TRBV7-8	TRBJ1-5	TGTGCCAGCAGCTCTATAAGCAATCAGCCCCAGCATTTT	CASSSISNQPQHF
.	.	TRBV7-2	TRBJ2-3	TGTGCCAGCACTCTTCTTGGCACAGATACGCAGTATTTT	CASTLLGTDTQYF
TRBD2	.	TRBV7-2	TRBJ2-1	TGTGCCAGCAGCTTAGACAGCGGGAGTAGGAATGAGCAGTTCTTC	CASSLDSGSRNEQFF
.	.	TRBV11-3	TRBJ2-7	TGTGCCAGCAGCCTGGCGGCCGGGGAGCAGTACTTC	CASSLAAGEQYF
TRBD1	.	TRBV11-2	TRBJ1-3	TGTGCCAGCAGCCCGGACAGGAGGGCCTACACCATATATTTT	CASSPDRRAYTIYF
.	once	TRBV4-1	TRBJ1-2	TGCGCCAGCAGCCAAGACAGGGGCTATGGCTACACCTTC	CASSQDRGYGYTF
.	.	TRBV11-3	TRBJ2-4	TGTGCCAGCAGCGACAGAACCAAAAACATTCAGTACTTC	CASSDRTKNIQYF
.	.	TRBV6-4	TRBJ2-2	TGTGCCAGCAGTGCCTCCGAGGGGGACACCGGGGAGCTGTTTTTT	CASSASEGDTGELFF
TRBD1	few	TRBV7-2	TRBJ1-1	TGTGCCAGCAGATGGGACAGGGGCACTGAAGCTTTCTTT	CASRWDRGTEAFF
.	few	TRBV18	TRBJ2-1	TGTGCCAGCTCACCTTCTGTCGCGGGGTCTTCCTTCAATGAGCAGTTCTTC	CASSPSVAGSSFNEQFF
TRBD2	.	TRBV25-1	TRBJ2-2	TGTGCCAGCAGTCCGGGACTAGTGAACACCGGGGAGCTGTTTTTT	CASSPGLVNTGELFF
TRBD1	few	TRBV7-2	TRBJ1-5	TGTGCCAGCAGCAGAACAGGGGAGGAGGGTCAGCCCCAGCATTTT	CASSRTGEEGQPQHF
TRBD1	.	TRBV28	TRBJ2-7	TGTGCCAGCAGTCCTTCGACAGGGTGGACCTACGAGCAGTACTTC	CASSPSTGWTYEQYF
.	.	TRBV28	TRBJ2-1	TGTGCCAGCAGTTTATGGGCTAGCGCCGCCGGGGGTGAGCAGTTCTTC	CASSLWASAAGGEQFF
TRBD2	.	TRBV6-5	TRBJ2-7	TGTGCCAGCAGCCGTACTAGCGGGAGCTCCTACGAGCAGTACTTC	CASSRTSGSSYEQYF
.	.	TRBV5-1	TRBJ1-5	TGCGCCAGCAGTTCGACCCAGGGCGGTCAGCCCCAGCATTTT	CASSSTQGGQPQHF
.	few	TRBV7-9	TRBJ2-7	TGTGCCACTACTAGGGTGCACTACGAGCAGTACTTC	CATTRVHYEQYF
TRBD2	.	TRBV13	TRBJ2-3	TGTGCCAGCAGCTTAGGGACTAGCGGGGGCCTCACAGATACGCAGTATTTT	CASSLGTSGGLTDTQYF
.	.	TRBV10-3	TRBJ1-1	TGTGCCATCAGTGAGGGGGGCGGTGAAGCTTTCTTT	CAISEGGGEAFF
TRBD2	.	TRBV29-1	TRBJ2-3	TGCAGCGTTGAAGGAGGGACTAGCGGGAGGGTTAGCACAGATACGCAGTATTTT	CSVEGGTSGRVSTDTQYF
.	.	TRBV18	TRBJ1-6	TGTGCCAGCTCACCCGGGACACAAAATTCACCCCTCCACTTT	CASSPGTQNSPLHF
TRBD1	few	TRBV4-3	TRBJ1-1	TGCGCCAGCAGCCAAGGGTACGGACAGGCCGGAGGGGGGATCTTT	CASSQGYGQAGGGIF
TRBD2	.	TRBV27	TRBJ2-7	TGTGCCAGCAGTCCCCCGGGACTAGCGTTCCACGAGCAGTACTTC	CASSPPGLAFHEQYF
.	.	TRBV5-1	TRBJ2-1	TGCGCCAGCAGCTTGGGGTCGGATGAGCAGTTCTTC	CASSLGSDEQFF
.	.	TRBV6-4	TRBJ2-3	TGTGCCAGCAGTCCGGGGTTCCAGTCAGATACGCAGTATTTT	CASSPGFQSDTQYF
TRBD1	few	TRBV19	TRBJ1-1	TGTGCCAGTAGTGCAACCCCCGGGACAGCGAACACTGAAGCTTTCTTT	CASSATPGTANTEAFF
TRBD2	.	TRBV6-4	TRBJ2-1	TGTGCCAGCAGTGACGGGGGGGACGCCTCGAATGAGCAGTTCTTC	CASSDGGDASNEQFF
.	.	TRBV7-9	TRBJ2-5	TGTGCCAGCAGCTACCAGGAAGAGACCCAGTACTTC	CASSYQEETQYF
.	.	TRBV5-1	TRBJ1-2	TGCGCCAGCAGCTTGGCCGTAGGGGACTATGGCTACACCTTC	CASSLAVGDYGYTF
.	.	TRBV27	TRBJ1-1	TGTGCTACCAGACTACACACAGGGTTCACTGAAGCTTTCTTT	CATRLHTGFTEAFF
.	.	TRBV18	TRBJ2-5	TGTGCCAGCTCACCACCTAACCGGGCGGGGGAGACCCAGTACTTC	CASSPPNRAGETQYF
.	few	TRBV7-7	TRBJ1-4	TGTGCTAGCAGCTTAACCCAAGGCGGTAATGAAAAACTGTTTTTT	CASSLTQGGNEKLFF
.	few	TRBV6-9	TRBJ2-6	TGTGCCAGCGGAAAGACTTTCTCTGGGGCCAACGTCCTGACTTTC	CASGKTFSGANVLTF
TRBD2	.	TRBV7-8	TRBJ2-1	TGTGCCAGCAGCTTCTTTTATCCCGGGACTAGCGGCCACAATGAGCAGTTCTTC	CASSFFYPGTSGHNEQFF
TRBD2	.	TRBV15	TRBJ2-2	TGTGCCACACCTTCCGGGAGGACGAACACCGGGGAGCTGTTTTTT	CATPSGRTNTGELFF